The rows below give T cell receptor beta chains drawn from one sample of a study of post-analysis software for immune sequencing data. MiXCR, run by TCRdb on the PCR reads, gives a single entry per CDR3 protein. The sample has hundreds of thousands of distinct CDR3 sequences, less than 40% seen once. The material sequenced was blood. The receptors derive from a girl between 5 and 17 years old with multiple sclerosis. CDR3s include the opening cysteine and the closing phenylalanine or tryptophan. Fields, in order: clone size, D gene, V gene, J gene, CDR3 protein, CDR3 DNA. D genes are given only for firm matches. Rows give clone size only sometimes, using once, few, many, or a class for an expanded clone.

NA	TRBD2	TRBV29-1	TRBJ2-1	CSVSRLAEFNEQFF	TGCAGCGTTAGTAGGCTAGCGGAATTCAATGAGCAGTTCTTC
few	TRBD2	TRBV5-1	TRBJ2-5	CASRRGDSETQYF	TGCGCCAGCAGACGGGGGGATTCTGAGACCCAGTACTTC
NA	NA	TRBV4-3	TRBJ2-1	CASSQRGTPSSYNEQFF	TGCGCCAGCAGCCAGAGGGGGACACCAAGCTCCTACAATGAGCAGTTCTTC
few	NA	TRBV7-9	TRBJ2-7	CASSLAGVGAYEQYF	TGTGCCAGCAGCTTAGCGGGGGTCGGCGCCTACGAGCAGTACTTC
NA	NA	TRBV18	TRBJ1-1	CASSPGEDTEAFF	TGTGCCAGCTCACCAGGGGAGGACACTGAAGCTTTCTTT
NA	NA	TRBV29-1	TRBJ1-1	CSVEKGVRTEAFF	TGCAGCGTTGAAAAGGGCGTTCGCACTGAAGCTTTCTTT
few	NA	TRBV7-3	TRBJ2-7	CASIPSTGSYEQYF	TGTGCCAGCATCCCATCCACAGGGTCCTACGAGCAGTACTTC
NA	NA	TRBV12-3/TRBV12-4	TRBJ2-1	CASSFEGDEQFF	TGTGCCAGCAGTTTCGAAGGGGATGAGCAGTTCTTC
few	TRBD1	TRBV6-2/TRBV6-3	TRBJ2-1	CASSEQGATYNEQFF	TGTGCCAGCAGCGAACAGGGGGCGACCTACAATGAGCAGTTCTTC
NA	NA	TRBV5-5	TRBJ1-5	CARRGGGGNQPQHF	TGTGCCCGGCGGGGTGGAGGGGGCAATCAGCCCCAGCATTTT
few	TRBD1	TRBV5-1	TRBJ2-5	CASARPPDRSSEETQYF	TGCGCCAGCGCTCGTCCGCCGGACAGGTCATCGGAAGAGACCCAGTACTTC
few	TRBD2	TRBV10-3	TRBJ2-1	CAISPAGGLNEQFF	TGTGCCATCAGCCCCGCGGGGGGGCTCAATGAGCAGTTCTTC
NA	TRBD2	TRBV29-1	TRBJ2-5	CSAWTSGGASQYF	TGCAGCGCATGGACTAGCGGGGGAGCGTCTCAGTACTTC
NA	TRBD1	TRBV4-1	TRBJ1-2	CASSPTTGQGHGYTF	TGCGCCAGCAGCCCAACGACGGGACAGGGTCATGGCTACACCTTC
few	NA	TRBV20-1	TRBJ2-4	CSATSTLGKNIQYF	TGCAGTGCTACTTCTACTTTGGGCAAAAACATTCAGTACTTC